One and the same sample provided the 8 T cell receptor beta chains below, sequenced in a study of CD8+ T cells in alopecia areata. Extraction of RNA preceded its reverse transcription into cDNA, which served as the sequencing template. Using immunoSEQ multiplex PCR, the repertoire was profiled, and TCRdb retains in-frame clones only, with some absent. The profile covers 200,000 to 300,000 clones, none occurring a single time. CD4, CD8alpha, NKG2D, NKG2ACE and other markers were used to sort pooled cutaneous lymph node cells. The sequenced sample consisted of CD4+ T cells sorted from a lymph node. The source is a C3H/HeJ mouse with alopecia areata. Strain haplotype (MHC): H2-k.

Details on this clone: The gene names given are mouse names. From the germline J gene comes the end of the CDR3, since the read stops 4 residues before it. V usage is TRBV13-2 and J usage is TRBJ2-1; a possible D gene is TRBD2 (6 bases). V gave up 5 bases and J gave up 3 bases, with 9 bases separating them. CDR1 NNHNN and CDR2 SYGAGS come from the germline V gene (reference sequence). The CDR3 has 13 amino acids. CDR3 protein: CASGGTSYAEQFF. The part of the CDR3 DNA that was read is TGTGCCAGCGGAGGGACTTCCTATGCT.

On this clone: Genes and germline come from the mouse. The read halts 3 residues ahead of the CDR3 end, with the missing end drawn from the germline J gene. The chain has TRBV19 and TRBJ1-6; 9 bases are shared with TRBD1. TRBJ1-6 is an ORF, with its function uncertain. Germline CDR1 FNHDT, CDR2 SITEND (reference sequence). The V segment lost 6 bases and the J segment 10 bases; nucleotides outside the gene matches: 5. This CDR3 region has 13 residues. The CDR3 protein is CASTRDRESPLYF. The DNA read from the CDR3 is TGTGCCAGCACCCGGGACAGGGAGTCGCCC.

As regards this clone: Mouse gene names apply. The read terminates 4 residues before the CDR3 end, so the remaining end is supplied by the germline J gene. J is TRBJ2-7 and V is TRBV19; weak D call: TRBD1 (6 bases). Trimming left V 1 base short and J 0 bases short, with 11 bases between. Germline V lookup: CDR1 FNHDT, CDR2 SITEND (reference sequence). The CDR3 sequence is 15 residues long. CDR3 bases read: TGTGCCAGCAGTATACTCAGGGGCCCCTCCTAT. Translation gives CASSILRGPSY. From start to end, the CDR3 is CASSILRGPSYEQYF.

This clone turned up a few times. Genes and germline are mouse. CDR3: CASSQAPLPNQDTQYF. Incomplete CDR3 DNA: TGTGCCAGCAGCCAAGCCCCACTGCCTAACCAAGAC. This chain links TRBV5 with TRBJ2-5; no clear D gene. The CDR3 end falls 4 residues outside the read, so it is completed with the germline J gene. Germline loops: CDR1 LGHNA, CDR2 YNLKQL (reference sequence). The CDR3 has 16 residues. Trimming took 1 base from V and 0 from J, leaving 11 bases between them.

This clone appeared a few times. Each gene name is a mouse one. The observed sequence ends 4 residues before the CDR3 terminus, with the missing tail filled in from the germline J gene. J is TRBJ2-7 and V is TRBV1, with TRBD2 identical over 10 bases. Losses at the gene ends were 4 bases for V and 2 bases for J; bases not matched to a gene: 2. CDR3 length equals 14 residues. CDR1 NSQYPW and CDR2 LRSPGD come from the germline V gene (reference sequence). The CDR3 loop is CTCSGTGGPYEQYF. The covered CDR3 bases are TGCACCTGCAGTGGGACTGGGGGTCCCTAT.

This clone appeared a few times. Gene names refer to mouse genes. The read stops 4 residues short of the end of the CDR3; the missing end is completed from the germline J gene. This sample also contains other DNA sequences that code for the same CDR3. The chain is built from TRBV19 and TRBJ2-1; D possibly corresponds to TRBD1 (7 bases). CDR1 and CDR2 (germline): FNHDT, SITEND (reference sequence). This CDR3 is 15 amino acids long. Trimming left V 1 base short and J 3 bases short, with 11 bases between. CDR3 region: CASSIRQGGYAEQFF. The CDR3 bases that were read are TGTGCCAGCAGTATACGGCAGGGGGGCTATGCT.

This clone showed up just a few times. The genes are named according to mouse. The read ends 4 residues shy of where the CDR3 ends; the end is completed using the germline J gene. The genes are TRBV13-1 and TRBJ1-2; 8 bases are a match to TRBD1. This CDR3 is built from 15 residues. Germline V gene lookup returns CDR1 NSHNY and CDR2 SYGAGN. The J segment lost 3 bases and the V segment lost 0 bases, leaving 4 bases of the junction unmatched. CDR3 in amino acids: CASSDGQGAYSDYTF. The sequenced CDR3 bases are TGTGCCAGCAGTGATGGGCAGGGGGCTTACTCC.

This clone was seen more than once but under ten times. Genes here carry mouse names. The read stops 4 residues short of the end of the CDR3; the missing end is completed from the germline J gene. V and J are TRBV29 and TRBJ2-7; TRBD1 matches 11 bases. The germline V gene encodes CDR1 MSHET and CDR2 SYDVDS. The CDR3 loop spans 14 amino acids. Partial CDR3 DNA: TGTGCTAGCAGGTTAGGGACAGGGGGGTAT. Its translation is CASRLGTGGY. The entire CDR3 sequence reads CASRLGTGGYEQYF.